A selection of T cell receptor beta chains follows, all from one sample in a study of T cells in Graves' hyperthyroidism and ophthalmopathy. TCRdb reprocessed the multiplex PCR reads via MiXCR and lists one record per CDR3 protein. In the table there are around 690,000 distinct CDR3 sequences, approximately 15% of which are singletons. Specimen: blood. The receptors shown here come from a man in his fifties or sixties with Graves' hyperthyroidism. The CDR3 runs from the conserved cysteine through the conserved F or W. Fields, in order: clone size, D gene, J gene, V gene, CDR3 DNA, CDR3 protein. The D gene is left open where the match is weak. The size field is filled for only some rows; it gives once, few, many or a size class.

clone size: -
D gene: -
J gene: TRBJ2-3
V gene: TRBV20-1
CDR3 DNA: TGCAGTGTTGTACAGGAGGGCACAGATACGCAGTATTTT
CDR3 protein: CSVVQEGTDTQYF

clone size: -
D gene: -
J gene: TRBJ2-2
V gene: TRBV29-1
CDR3 DNA: TGCAGCGTGCTAAGGTCTGACACCGGGGAGCTGTTTTTT
CDR3 protein: CSVLRSDTGELFF

clone size: -
D gene: TRBD2
J gene: TRBJ2-7
V gene: TRBV12-3/TRBV12-4
CDR3 DNA: TGTGCCAGCAGTTCTCGGCGGGAGAAGGTTTTCGAGCAGTACTTC
CDR3 protein: CASSSRREKVFEQYF

clone size: many
D gene: -
J gene: TRBJ1-1
V gene: TRBV9
CDR3 DNA: TGTGCCAGCAACGACTCCGAAGCTTTCTTT
CDR3 protein: CASNDSEAFF

clone size: few
D gene: -
J gene: TRBJ2-7
V gene: TRBV9
CDR3 DNA: TGTGCCAGCAGCGTAGGCGGATTGGGGATGGCCGGCGAGCAGTACTTC
CDR3 protein: CASSVGGLGMAGEQYF

clone size: -
D gene: -
J gene: TRBJ2-3
V gene: TRBV10-3
CDR3 DNA: TGTGCCATCAGTGAGTCCCTCCGCACAGATACGCAGTATTTT
CDR3 protein: CAISESLRTDTQYF

clone size: few
D gene: -
J gene: TRBJ2-5
V gene: TRBV28
CDR3 DNA: TGTGCCAGCAGTTCGAACCGGGACGGGTACTTC
CDR3 protein: CASSSNRDGYF

clone size: few
D gene: -
J gene: TRBJ2-1
V gene: TRBV11-2
CDR3 DNA: TGTGCCAGCAGCCCACCTTTCCCCCACCCTATACACAATGAGCAGTTCTTC
CDR3 protein: CASSPPFPHPIHNEQFF

clone size: -
D gene: -
J gene: TRBJ1-6
V gene: TRBV6-1
CDR3 DNA: TGTGCCTGCAGTCCCCTGCGGACAGACAATAATTCACCCCTCCACTTT
CDR3 protein: CACSPLRTDNNSPLHF

clone size: many
D gene: TRBD2
J gene: TRBJ2-1
V gene: TRBV7-9
CDR3 DNA: TGTGCCAGCAGGGTGGGGACTATCTACAATGAGCAGTTCTTC
CDR3 protein: CASRVGTIYNEQFF

clone size: many
D gene: TRBD2
J gene: TRBJ2-1
V gene: TRBV6-1
CDR3 DNA: TGTGCCAGCAGCCCCACCTTTAGCGGGAGCAACAATGAGCAGTTCTTC
CDR3 protein: CASSPTFSGSNNEQFF